This T cell receptor (beta chain) was found in a study of blood T cell repertoires in COVID-19. About the study: The study drew acute and convalescent COVID-19 samples from the United States, Italy and Spain.

The repertoire was sequenced with immunoSEQ multiplex PCR; TCRdb's copy has only in-frame clones and lacks some. The sample lists around 89,000 clones, approximately 90% occurring once. CDR1 SGHTA and CDR2 FQGTGA come from the germline V gene. The CDR3 is 13 residues long. Trimming cost V 5 bases and J 0 bases, with 7 bases left between them. What was sequenced was peripheral blood. The J gene is TRBJ1-1, the V gene TRBV7-3; no definite D call. The source is a man in his sixties with acute or convalescent COVID-19. CDR3 DNA: TGTGCCAGCAGCATTACAGTGAACACTGAAGCTTTCTTT. It specifies CASSITVNTEAFF.